The 27 T cell receptor beta chains listed next were all sequenced from one sample in a study of OX40 agonist ivuxolimab in advanced cancers. Some clones are missing from TCRdb's copy, which holds only in-frame ones; the method was immunoSEQ multiplex PCR. The top ten clones hold about 3% of a sample with fewer than 90,000 clones, about 90% of them seen once. The starting material was CD4+ or CD8+ T cells sorted from blood, obtained in a trial of the OX40 agonist ivuxolimab. The receptors shown here come from an adult with an advanced solid tumor such as melanoma, head and neck, liver or kidney cancer.

The rearrangement uses TRBV30 and TRBJ1-5; D may be TRBD1 (5 bases). Trimming cost V 5 bases and J 5 bases, with 16 bases left between them. The germline gives CDR1 GTSNPN, CDR2 SVGIG (reference sequence). This CDR3 region has 14 residues. The CDR3 reads CAWPTGGVDQPQHF. DNA of the CDR3: TGTGCCTGGCCCACGGGGGGGGTGGATCAGCCCCAGCATTTT.

This clone was picked up a small number of times. V and J are TRBV2 and TRBJ1-5, with 8 bases fitting TRBD1. The CDR3 runs to 16 residues. Germline CDR1 SNHLY, CDR2 FYNNEI. Germline trimming cut 7 bases from V and 4 bases from J; bases unmatched to any gene: 12. The CDR3 DNA reads as TGTGCCAGCAATCCCCAAGGGCAGGGGGCTAATCAGCCCCAGCATTTT. Translation gives CASNPQGQGANQPQHF.

V is TRBV27 and J is TRBJ1-1; 9 nucleotides line up with TRBD1. The CDR3 has 13 amino acids. The V gene end was trimmed by 6 bases and the J gene end by 3 bases; junction bases not matched to a gene: 2. CDR1 MNHEY and CDR2 SMNVEV come from the germline V gene (reference sequence). The CDR3 DNA follows: TGTGCCAGCAGCGGGGACAGGGACACTGAAGCTTTCTTT. It is translated as CASSGDRDTEAFF.

The chain recombines TRBV30 with TRBJ1-2; 12 bases are shared with TRBD1. The CDR3 is 12 residues long. The J segment lost 4 bases and the V segment lost 8 bases, leaving 2 bases of the junction unmatched. Looked up from germline, CDR1 is GTSNPN and CDR2 is SVGIG (reference sequence). This CDR3 is CAGTGGGYGYTF. CDR3 coding DNA: TGTGCCGGGACAGGGGGCGGCTATGGCTACACCTTC.

The gene calls are TRBV30 and TRBJ2-2, with 9 bases matching TRBD2. Germline values: CDR1 GTSNPN, CDR2 SVGIG (reference sequence). The CDR3 sequence is 16 residues long. V trimming: 5 bases; J trimming: 4 bases; junction bases outside the gene matches: 11. In DNA form, the CDR3 reads TGTGCCTGGGACACTTTAGCGGGAGCGGTCACCGGGGAGCTGTTTTTT. Translation: CAWDTLAGAVTGELFF. Looking up the rest from reference TRBV30 and TRBJ2-2 gives the full variable domain: SQTIHQWPATLVQPVGSPLSLECTVEGTSNPNLYWYRQAAGRGLQLLFYSVGIGQISSEVPQNLSASRPQDRQFILSSKKLLLSDSGFYLCAWDTLAGAVTGELFFGEGSRLTVL.

V usage is TRBV19 and J usage is TRBJ2-2, with D possibly TRBD1 on 5 matching bases. CDR3 length: 16 residues. Trimming took off 4 bases at V and 2 bases at J, with 14 bases between the two ends. Germline V lookup: CDR1 LNHDA, CDR2 SQIVND (reference sequence). The CDR3, as DNA: TGTGCCAGTAGTACCAAGGACACGGGTAACACCGGGGAGCTGTTTTTT. Encoded protein: CASSTKDTGNTGELFF.

This clone showed up just once. The V and J genes are TRBV6-5 and TRBJ2-7; tentatively, D is TRBD1 or TRBD2 (5 bases each). Germline CDR1 is MNHEY and CDR2 is SVGAGI. Trimming cost V 0 bases and J 3 bases, with 12 bases left between them. This CDR3 region has 15 residues. DNA of the CDR3: TGTGCCAGCAGTTACTCCGGGACGGCAGACTACGAGCAGTACTTC. Residues: CASSYSGTADYEQYF.

On this clone: Other DNA sequences within the sample encode an identical CDR3. The chain is built from TRBV7-9 and TRBJ2-7; possibly TRBD1 for D (5 bases). The ends were cut back, 2 bases at V and 4 bases at J, with 6 bases in the middle. Germline CDR1 reads SEHNR; CDR2 reads FQNEAQ (reference sequence). CDR3 size: 12 residues. The DNA of the CDR3 is TGTGCCAGCAGCTTACAGGGTTACGAGCAGTACTTC. This gives the protein CASSLQGYEQYF. Full variable domain (remainder filled in from reference TRBV7-9 and TRBJ2-7): DTGVSQNPRHKITKRGQNVTFRCDPISEHNRLYWYRQTLGQGPEFLTYFQNEAQLEKSRLLSDRFSAERPKGSFSTLEIQRTEQGDSAMYLCASSLQGYEQYFGPGTRLTVT.

The V gene is TRBV2, the J gene TRBJ1-6; D may be TRBD1 (5 bases). Germline V lookup: CDR1 SNHLY, CDR2 FYNNEI. The CDR3 has 15 residues. V was cut by 4 bases and J by 6 bases, with 13 bases left in between. The CDR3 here is CASSVGRHRNSPLHF. The CDR3 DNA sequence: TGTGCCAGCAGTGTGGGGCGACACCGTAATTCACCCCTCCACTTT.

The chain recombines TRBV5-6 with TRBJ1-1, with a weak D call TRBD1 (5 bases). Germline V gene data show CDR1 as SGHDT and CDR2 as YYEEEE. The CDR3 spans 14 residues. Trimming removed 0 bases at V and 6 bases at J, with 12 bases between. The CDR3 loop is CASSLGQPLAEAFF. CDR3 nucleotides: TGTGCCAGCAGCTTGGGACAGCCGCTCGCTGAAGCTTTCTTT.

This chain uses TRBV2 with TRBJ1-6; 9 positions match TRBD1. This CDR3 contains 16 residues. V dropped 5 bases and J dropped 8; count of bases not matched to a gene: 10. Per the germline V gene, CDR1 is SNHLY and CDR2 is FYNNEI. CDR3 sequence reads: CASSLQGAQGDSPLHF. CDR3 DNA sequence: TGTGCCAGCAGTTTACAGGGGGCTCAAGGCGATTCACCCCTCCACTTT.

The chain is built from TRBV18 and TRBJ2-1; TRBD1 aligns across 7 bases. The J segment lost 0 bases and the V segment lost 3 bases, leaving 5 bases of the junction unmatched. CDR1 is KGHSH and CDR2 is LQKENI in the germline V gene. This CDR3 has 16 amino acids. DNA of the CDR3: TGTGCCAGCTCACCCCTCCGGGACAGCTCCTACAATGAGCAGTTCTTC. Translation gives CASSPLRDSSYNEQFF. The full variable domain, with the rest looked up from reference TRBV18 and TRBJ2-1, is NAGVMQNPRHLVRRRGQEARLRCSPMKGHSHVYWYRQLPEEGLKFMVYLQKENIIDESGMPKERFSAEFPKEGPSILRIQQVVRGDSAAYFCASSPLRDSSYNEQFFGPGTRLTVL.

The rearrangement links TRBV28 to TRBJ2-7; the match to TRBD1 covers 7 bases. The CDR3 sequence is 14 residues long. Germline CDR1 reads MDHEN; CDR2 reads SYDVKM. V gave up 6 bases and J gave up 6 bases; unmatched junction bases: 11. CDR3 amino acids: CASSPVGGWGEQYF. CDR3 in DNA: TGTGCCAGCAGCCCAGTAGGGGGCTGGGGCGAGCAGTACTTC. The full variable domain, completed using reference TRBV28 and TRBJ2-7, is DVKVTQSSRYLVKRTGEKVFLECVQDMDHENMFWYRQDPGLGLRLIYFSYDVKMKEKGDIPEGYSVSREKKERFSLILESASTNQTSMYLCASSPVGGWGEQYFGPGTRLTVT.

This chain joins TRBV6-1 and TRBJ1-5, with TRBD1 as a possible D gene (6 bases). Per the germline V gene, CDR1 is MNHNS and CDR2 is SASEGT. V was cut by 7 bases and J by 9 bases, with 13 bases left in between. This CDR3 comprises 12 residues. DNA of the CDR3: TGTGCCAGCACTCCGGGGGCCTTGCCCCAGCATTTT. It specifies CASTPGALPQHF.

The chain recombines TRBV27 with TRBJ1-1; weak D call: TRBD1 (5 bases). The CDR3 sequence is 16 residues long. Deletions cut 6 bases from V and 1 base from J, with 18 bases between. Germline V gene sequence: CDR1 MNHEY, CDR2 SMNVEV (reference sequence). This CDR3 is CASRNKGASSNTEAFF. The CDR3 coding sequence is TGTGCCAGCAGGAATAAAGGGGCCTCCTCGAACACTGAAGCTTTCTTT.

V gene TRBV4-1 combines with J gene TRBJ1-3; D is possibly TRBD1 (5 bases). V was shortened by 1 base and J by 0 bases, with 19 bases between the two germline ends. The CDR3 consists of 19 residues. CDR1 MGHRA and CDR2 YSYEKL come from the germline V gene. CDR3 in amino acids: CASSQGGLSSRLSGNTIYF. The CDR3, as DNA: TGCGCCAGCAGCCAAGGGGGACTTTCCTCCCGTCTCTCTGGAAACACCATATATTTT.

The chain joins TRBV30 to TRBJ1-5; D gene unclear. Germline V gene lookup returns CDR1 GTSNPN and CDR2 SVGIG (reference sequence). The length of the CDR3 is 13 residues. The V end was cut by 1 base, the J end by 7 bases, with 11 bases between. In DNA, the CDR3 is TGTGCCTGGAGTGAAGGTAGTCGGCAGCCCCAGCATTTT. Translation gives CAWSEGSRQPQHF.

The V gene is TRBV5-1, the J gene TRBJ2-2, with D tentatively TRBD1 or TRBD2 (6 bases each). Looked up from germline, CDR1 is SGHRS and CDR2 is YFSETQ. V was trimmed by 0 bases and J by 6 bases, leaving 12 bases between them. The CDR3 consists of 15 residues. The CDR3 sequence is CASSLAPGAPGELFF. The CDR3 DNA is TGCGCCAGCAGCTTGGCTCCGGGGGCGCCCGGGGAGCTGTTTTTT. Together with reference TRBV5-1 and TRBJ2-2, the CDR3 gives the full variable domain: KAGVTQTPRYLIKTRGQQVTLSCSPISGHRSVSWYQQTPGQGLQFLFEYFSETQRNKGNFPGRFSGRQFSNSRSEMNVSTLELGDSALYLCASSLAPGAPGELFFGEGSRLTVL.

This clone showed up just a few times. CDR3 in amino acids: CATWDSYGYTF. CDR3 in DNA: TGTGCCACCTGGGACAGCTATGGCTACACCTTC. This rearrangement joins TRBV10-3 to TRBJ1-2; 7 bases align to TRBD1. After removal of 10 bases from V and 4 bases from J, the junction contained 3 bases not matched to a gene. Per the germline V gene, CDR1 is ENHRY and CDR2 is SYGVKD. The CDR3 sequence is 11 residues long.

This rearrangement joins TRBV6-5 to TRBJ1-1; D unresolved. The V gene's germline CDR1 is MNHEY and CDR2 SVGAGI. The V end was cut by 7 bases, the J end by 8 bases, with 11 bases between. The length of the CDR3 is 11 residues. CDR3 sequence: CASTRKGEAFF. CDR3 bases: TGTGCCAGCACGAGGAAGGGAGAAGCTTTCTTT.

The chain has TRBV27 and TRBJ1-2; tentatively, D is TRBD1 (6 bases). CDR1 is MNHEY and CDR2 is SMNVEV in the germline V gene (reference sequence). The V and J ends lost 2 bases and 1 base respectively, with 8 bases between them. CDR3 length equals 14 residues. The DNA of the CDR3 is TGTGCCAGCAGTTTAGGACAGTTTAACTATGGCTACACCTTC. Amino acid sequence: CASSLGQFNYGYTF.

The V call is TRBV5-6, the J call TRBJ2-7, with D tentatively TRBD1 (7 bases). The V and J ends lost 2 bases and 9 bases respectively, with 18 bases between them. Germline lookup yields CDR1 SGHDT and CDR2 YYEEEE. The CDR3 sequence is 14 residues long. CDR3 sequence (DNA): TGTGCCAGCAGCTTATGGAGGGGGCGTGTAGGGCAGTACTTC. This sequence encodes CASSLWRGRVGQYF.

The V gene is TRBV5-4, the J gene TRBJ2-5; a possible D gene is TRBD1 (5 bases). Trimming left V 0 bases short and J 5 bases short, with 14 bases between. The length of the CDR3 is 15 residues. The germline V gene has CDR1 SGHNT and CDR2 YYREEE (reference sequence). CDR3 amino acids: CASSLGAGLLETQYF. The CDR3, as DNA: TGTGCCAGCAGCTTGGGGGCAGGGTTATTGGAGACCCAGTACTTC.

The genes are TRBV6-5 and TRBJ2-5; D ambiguous. The germline CDR1 and CDR2 sequences are MNHEY and SVGAGI. CDR3 size: 15 residues. Trimming removed 7 bases at V and 0 bases at J, with 15 bases between. The CDR3 protein is CASTVHSQYQETQYF. DNA for the CDR3: TGTGCCAGCACTGTGCACTCCCAGTACCAAGAGACCCAGTACTTC.

The CDR3 region is CASSPQGRETQYF. The DNA of the CDR3 is TGTGCCAGCAGCCCACAGGGGAGAGAGACCCAGTACTTC. The V and J genes are TRBV11-3 and TRBJ2-5; TRBD1 agrees at 7 bases. V lost 5 bases, J lost 4 bases, and 4 bases stayed unmatched. CDR3 length equals 13 residues. CDR1 SGHNT and CDR2 YENEEA come from the germline V gene.

The chain links TRBV5-1 to TRBJ2-3; D remains unclear. This CDR3 region has 14 residues. The V and J ends lost 3 bases and 3 bases respectively, with 11 bases between them. From germline, CDR1 is SGHRS and CDR2 YFSETQ. CDR3 protein: CASSSLSETDTQYF. For the CDR3, the DNA is TGCGCCAGCAGCTCCCTTTCGGAAACAGATACGCAGTATTTT.

This clone was observed many times. The chain carries TRBV10-3 and TRBJ1-1, with D possibly TRBD1 on 5 matching bases. Trimming took off 6 bases at V and 0 bases at J, with 17 bases between the two ends. Germline lookup yields CDR1 ENHRY and CDR2 SYGVKD. There are 16 residues in the CDR3. The CDR3 protein is CAISVHDSQMNTEAFF. The CDR3 DNA sequence: TGTGCCATCAGCGTACATGACAGCCAGATGAACACTGAAGCTTTCTTT.